One and the same sample provided the 24 T cell receptor beta chains below, sequenced in a study of control samples from healthy donors and cancer patients. Some clones are missing from TCRdb's copy, which holds only in-frame ones; the method was immunoSEQ multiplex PCR. Here the sample spans 390,000 or so clones, 90% being singletons. The sample taken for sequencing was PBMCs. Receptors originate from a man aged 35-49 years with head and neck cancer.

The V gene is TRBV5-4, the J gene TRBJ1-2; maybe TRBD1 (5 bases). Trimming took off 2 bases at V and 8 bases at J, with 13 bases between the two ends. Germline V gene data show CDR1 as SGHNT and CDR2 as YYREEE (reference sequence). This CDR3 is built from 13 residues. CDR3 sequence: CASSFIGVGGYTF. DNA of the CDR3: TGTGCCAGCAGCTTCATAGGGGTAGGCGGCTACACCTTC.

The chain recombines TRBV5-8 with TRBJ1-3; no clear D gene. The CDR3 length is 14 residues. The V end lost 2 bases, the J end lost 3 bases, and 9 bases lay between the germline ends. Germline lookup yields CDR1 SGHTS and CDR2 YDEGEE. Written as DNA, the CDR3 is TGTGCCAGCAGCTTAAGGCGGAATGGAAACACCATATATTTT. It specifies CASSLRRNGNTIYF.

The gene calls are TRBV7-3 and TRBJ2-7; 7 nucleotides agree with TRBD1. Germline-derived CDR1 and CDR2 are SGHTA and FQGTGA. V dropped 5 bases and J dropped 2; count of bases not matched to a gene: 6. CDR3 size: 14 residues. CDR3 protein: CASSPGTETYEQYF. The DNA for the CDR3 is TGTGCCAGCAGCCCCGGGACAGAGACCTACGAGCAGTACTTC.

V usage is TRBV10-1 and J usage is TRBJ1-5; the D is unclear. The length of the CDR3 is 13 residues. Between the trimmed V and J ends, which lost 2 bases and 1 base, there was a span of 3 bases. The V gene's germline CDR1 is WNHNN and CDR2 SYGVQD (reference sequence). The CDR3 DNA reads TGCGCCAGCAGTGAGGGAAGCAATCAGCCCCAGCATTTT. As protein: CASSEGSNQPQHF.

This rearrangement joins TRBV11-3 to TRBJ2-2, with 8 bases matching TRBD2. Germline assignment: CDR1 SGHNT and CDR2 YENEEA. V was clipped by 5 bases and J by 7 bases; unmatched bases: 15. CDR3 size: 17 residues. This CDR3 reads CASSPAPAGEGYGELFF. As DNA, the CDR3 is TGTGCCAGCAGCCCAGCCCCAGCGGGAGAGGGTTACGGGGAGCTGTTTTTT. The full variable domain, its missing parts supplied by reference TRBV11-3 and TRBJ2-2, is EAGVVQSPRYKIIEKKQPVAFWCNPISGHNTLYWYLQNLGQGPELLIRYENEEAVDDSQLPKDRFSAERLKGVDSTLKIQPAELGDSAVYLCASSPAPAGEGYGELFFGEGSRLTVL.

The chain carries TRBV6-5 and TRBJ2-1; D not certain. The germline V and J ends were trimmed by 6 bases and 4 bases, with 16 bases remaining between them. CDR3 length: 15 residues. CDR1 and CDR2 (germline): MNHEY, SVGAGI. The CDR3 bases are TGTGCCAGCAGGCCCTTACAAATAGAATACAATGAGCAGTTCTTC. This translates into CASRPLQIEYNEQFF.

The J gene is TRBJ2-1, the V gene TRBV6-5; D uncertain. V lost 6 bases, J lost 6 bases, and 12 bases lay in between. This CDR3 is built from 13 residues. The germline V gene encodes CDR1 MNHEY and CDR2 SVGAGI. The CDR3 sequence: CASSLGAPNEQFF. Written as DNA, the CDR3 is TGTGCCAGCAGCCTGGGTGCTCCCAATGAGCAGTTCTTC.

V gene TRBV29-1 combines with J gene TRBJ2-3; 7 bases align to TRBD1. The germline V gene has CDR1 SQVTM and CDR2 ANQGSEA. The CDR3 spans 12 residues. J was trimmed by 6 bases and V by 5 bases; bases with no gene match: 5. DNA of the CDR3: TGCAGCGTTCACAGGGGAGCGGATACGCAGTATTTT. Translated, it gives CSVHRGADTQYF.

This chain uses TRBV19 with TRBJ1-2; D is uncertain. CDR1 is LNHDA and CDR2 is SQIVND in the germline V gene (reference sequence). The germline V and J ends were trimmed by 6 bases and 5 bases, with 13 bases remaining between them. The length of the CDR3 is 13 residues. CDR3 residues: CASSPATEYGYTF. CDR3 DNA sequence: TGTGCCAGTAGCCCAGCGACGGAGTATGGCTACACCTTC.

This chain connects TRBV6-2 or TRBV6-3 to TRBJ2-7; 9 positions match TRBD1. Trimming at V came to 6 bases and at J to 0 bases, leaving 12 bases not matched to a gene. In germline, CDR1 is MNHEY, CDR2 SVGEGT. The CDR3 extends over 17 amino acids. CDR3 bases: TGTGCCAGCAGCCAAAACCCCGGGACAGGGAGCTCCTACGAGCAGTACTTC. Protein product: CASSQNPGTGSSYEQYF.

The CDR3 region has the DNA TGTGCCAGCAGCTCCGACACCCGTGGCAGAGCGAAAGGCTACACCTTC. Its protein product is CASSSDTRGRAKGYTF. The J gene is TRBJ1-2, the V gene TRBV7-9; no firm D call. Trimming left V 4 bases short and J 8 bases short, with 23 bases between. The CDR3 totals 16 residues. Germline lookup yields CDR1 SEHNR and CDR2 FQNEAQ (reference sequence).

This chain uses TRBV11-1 with TRBJ1-1; D unclear. The CDR3 totals 13 residues. Germline V CDR1 and CDR2: SGHAT, FQDESV (reference sequence). V lost 5 bases and J 1 base, leaving 8 bases between the germline ends. This chain's CDR3 is CASSPDGNTEAFF. In nucleotides, the CDR3 is TGTGCCAGCAGCCCCGACGGGAACACTGAAGCTTTCTTT. The complete variable domain, with remaining parts taken from reference TRBV11-1 and TRBJ1-1, reads EAEVAQSPRYKITEKSQAVAFWCDPISGHATLYWYRQILGQGPELLVQFQDESVVDDSQLPKDRFSAERLKGVDSTLKIQPAELGDSAMYLCASSPDGNTEAFFGQGTRLTVV.

The chain has TRBV27 and TRBJ2-2; D remains ambiguous. Germline V gene lookup returns CDR1 MNHEY and CDR2 SMNVEV (reference sequence). V lost 2 bases and J 5 bases, leaving 15 bases between the germline ends. The length of the CDR3 is 16 residues. Written as DNA, the CDR3 is TGTGCCAGCAGTTTAAGAGGCAATACAGTTACCGGGGAGCTGTTTTTT. Protein product: CASSLRGNTVTGELFF.

A few counts support this clone. The chain has TRBV28 and TRBJ2-1; 12 nucleotides line up with TRBD1. Germline CDR1 MDHEN, CDR2 SYDVKM. The V and J ends lost 6 bases and 7 bases, in that order; junction bases with no gene match: 10. CDR3 length: 16 residues. CDR3 DNA sequence: TGTGCCAGCAGAGGTAGGGGGACAGGGGGCCGGAATGAGCAGTTCTTC. Translating it yields CASRGRGTGGRNEQFF.

CDR3: CSVDRRGDEQFF. The DNA for the CDR3 is TGCAGCGTTGACCGTAGGGGCGATGAGCAGTTCTTC. This sequence joins TRBV29-1 and TRBJ2-1; possible D gene TRBD1, 5 bases. Germline V gene sequence: CDR1 SQVTM, CDR2 ANQGSEA. The CDR3 sequence is 12 residues long. Trimming left V 3 bases short and J 8 bases short, with 11 bases between.

The chain is built from TRBV2 and TRBJ2-7; D perhaps matches TRBD2 (6 bases). Trimming cost V 11 bases and J 5 bases, with 16 bases left between them. The CDR3 consists of 12 residues. In germline, CDR1 is SNHLY, CDR2 FYNNEI. The CDR3 here is CAGRGRGHEQYF. The CDR3 DNA sequence: TGTGCCGGCCGGGGGAGAGGACACGAGCAGTACTTC.

The chain carries TRBV3-1 (or the pseudogene TRBV3-2) and TRBJ2-7; D is ambiguous. The CDR3 is made up of 13 amino acids. The germline CDR1 and CDR2 sequences are LGHDT and YNNKEL (reference sequence). The germline V and J ends were trimmed by 0 bases and 4 bases, with 7 bases remaining between them. The CDR3 here is CASSQDRSYEQYF. CDR3 DNA sequence: TGTGCCAGCAGCCAAGATCGATCTTACGAGCAGTACTTC.

This chain uses TRBV5-1 with TRBJ2-2; no definite D call. Per germline, CDR1 SGHRS and CDR2 YFSETQ. CDR3 length equals 13 residues. V was shortened by 5 bases and J by 3 bases, with 8 bases between the two germline ends. The CDR3 DNA reads TGCGCCAGCAGTCTTGGGGACACCGGGGAGCTGTTTTTT. Translating gives CASSLGDTGELFF.

J is TRBJ1-1 and V is TRBV5-5, with unresolved D. The CDR3 runs 13 residues. Trimming left V 0 bases short and J 5 bases short, with 8 bases between. Per the germline V gene, CDR1 is SGHKS and CDR2 is YYEKEE (reference sequence). CDR3 DNA sequence: TGTGCCAGCAGCTTGGAGGGTTCTACTGAAGCTTTCTTT. Its protein product is CASSLEGSTEAFF.

As for this clone: Additional DNA sequences in this sample encode the identical CDR3. This sequence joins TRBV5-1 and TRBJ1-6; 7 bases line up with TRBD1. The CDR3 is made up of 16 amino acids. The V segment lost 0 bases and the J segment 0 bases; nucleotides outside the gene matches: 0. The germline gives CDR1 SGHRS, CDR2 YFSETQ. CDR3: CASSLGDSSYNSPLHF. The DNA for the CDR3 is TGCGCCAGCAGCTTGGGGGACAGCTCCTATAATTCACCCCTCCACTTT.

The rearrangement links TRBV4-1 to TRBJ1-4; D might be TRBD1 (5 bases). V lost 0 bases and J 8 bases, leaving 10 bases between the germline ends. The CDR3 is made up of 14 amino acids. Germline V gene lookup returns CDR1 MGHRA and CDR2 YSYEKL. The CDR3 coding sequence is TGCGCCAGCAGCCAAGATCGTGGGGGAGAAAAACTGTTTTTT. Amino acid sequence: CASSQDRGGEKLFF.

V is TRBV19 and J is TRBJ2-5, with D possibly matching TRBD2 (6 bases). V was pared by 7 bases and J by 4 bases, with 13 bases between. In germline, CDR1 is LNHDA, CDR2 SQIVND (reference sequence). The CDR3 is made up of 13 amino acids. Written as DNA, the CDR3 is TGTGCCAGTACCGGCGGGGTTGGAGAGACCCAGTACTTC. This translates into CASTGGVGETQYF.

This chain uses TRBV28 with TRBJ1-1; 9 nucleotides line up with TRBD1. J was trimmed by 1 base and V by 6 bases; bases with no gene match: 0. The V gene's germline CDR1 is MDHEN and CDR2 SYDVKM. The CDR3 sequence is 13 residues long. The CDR3 DNA reads as TGTGCCAGCAGGGACAGGGGGAACACTGAAGCTTTCTTT. Translation: CASRDRGNTEAFF.

This chain connects TRBV30 to TRBJ2-7; D unclear. The CDR3 sequence is 14 residues long. Trimming pared 3 bases from V and 6 bases from J, leaving 18 bases between. Germline CDR1 is GTSNPN and CDR2 is SVGIG (reference sequence). Written as DNA, the CDR3 is TGTGCCTGGAGAACCCTATCGGGCTTCTCCGAGCAGTACTTC. Its protein is CAWRTLSGFSEQYF. The full variable domain, in which reference TRBV30 and TRBJ2-7 provide the parts outside the CDR3, is SQTIHQWPATLVQPVGSPLSLECTVEGTSNPNLYWYRQAAGRGLQLLFYSVGIGQISSEVPQNLSASRPQDRQFILSSKKLLLSDSGFYLCAWRTLSGFSEQYFGPGTRLTVT.